The T cell receptor beta chain under discussion was sequenced for a study of blood T cell repertoires in COVID-19. CDR3 length: 16 amino acids. CDR1 SGDLS and CDR2 YYNGEE come from the germline V gene. V trimming: 0 bases; J trimming: 4 bases; junction bases outside the gene matches: 9. Original data processing: How many nucleated cells were present was estimated from reference gene primer amplification. The method was immunoSEQ multiplex PCR; TCRdb's version includes in-frame clones alone and lacks a portion of them. V and J calls and clone size are given by that table; D and trimming were obtained from the DNA. The data show 200,000 to 300,000 clones, roughly nine tenths seen once.

This TCR was sampled from a woman between 18 and 30 years old who had recovered from COVID-19. Sequencing was performed on PBMCs or T cells enriched from blood (not recorded which). The chain combines TRBV9 with TRBJ1-2, with 7 bases matching TRBD1. The CDR3 here is CASSVDPYRDSYGYTF. DNA of the CDR3: TGTGCCAGCAGCGTAGACCCGTACCGGGACAGCTATGGCTACACCTTC.